This T cell receptor beta chain was documented in a study of beta chain features in type 1 diabetes. Study-wide results and caveats: Type 1 diabetes patients showed a moderate but significant shortening of TCRB CDR3s in all four CD4+ subsets. HLA influence on TCRB rearrangement stayed unresolved here.

Only a few counts were recorded for this clone. Its antigen remains unknown. Expressed TCRB transcripts were sequenced because the isolated RNA had all been reverse transcribed beforehand. TCRdb's copy holds only in-frame clones and misses some; the assay was immunoSEQ multiplex PCR. The sample has 200,000 to 250,000 clones; more than 11% are singletons. CDR1 and CDR2 (germline): MNHNY, SVGAGI (reference sequence). Trimming at V came to 2 bases and at J to 2 bases, leaving 5 bases not matched to a gene. This CDR3 is built from 15 residues. The sequenced material came from naive CD4+ T cells from blood. The receptor's source is a man aged 25 to 45 with type 1 diabetes. The rearrangement joins TRBV6-6 to TRBJ2-7, with 8 bases fitting TRBD1. In DNA, the CDR3 is TGTGCCAGCAGTTACGGGGCAGGGGGCACCTACGAGCAGTACTTC. Translation: CASSYGAGGTYEQYF.